This T cell receptor beta chain was identified during a study of T cells in Graves' hyperthyroidism and ophthalmopathy. Thyroid ultrasound and orbital computed tomography, with clinical symptoms and serum thyroxine and TRAb, informed diagnoses. CDR3 length equals 14 residues. Per the germline V gene, CDR1 is DFQATT and CDR2 is SNEGSKA (reference sequence). The V segment lost 1 base and the J segment 9 bases; nucleotides outside the gene matches: 7. This clonotype was picked up a small number of times. TCR beta CDR3 sequences were amplified from RNA transcripts. First-round RT-PCR of the TCR CDR3 relied on the HTBI primer set. In TCRdb, the multiplex PCR reads were re-called with MiXCR into one record per CDR3 protein. The table lists hundreds of thousands of distinct CDR3 sequences, around 13% of them singletons.

This TCR derives from a woman in her 40s with Graves' ophthalmopathy. Sequencing used blood. The chain combines TRBV20-1 with TRBJ2-3; 10 nucleotides match TRBD2. DNA for the CDR3: TGCAGTGCTAGAGGTGGACTAGCGGTTGGAACGCAGTATTTT. It is translated as CSARGGLAVGTQYF.